Below are 15 T cell receptor beta chains sequenced from a single sample in a study of CD8+ T cells in alopecia areata. Extracted RNA was reverse transcribed into cDNA, the sequencing template. Produced via immunoSEQ multiplex PCR; TCRdb's table is partial and in-frame only. This repertoire shows around 99,000 clones, around 83% found once; its top ten account for roughly 23%. Treatment specified: oral pan-JAK inhibitor, 5-10 mg twice daily. The sample here was CD8+ T cells sorted from blood, taken at week 24, from a patient treated with tofacitinib. Every receptor here comes from a human donor with alopecia areata.

This clone was picked up one time. The chain couples TRBV6-1 to TRBJ1-6; D unclear. V shed 3 bases and J shed 0 bases, with 6 bases lying between them. The CDR3 loop spans 15 amino acids. Germline V gene data show CDR1 as MNHNS and CDR2 as SASEGT. The CDR3 DNA sequence: TGTGCCAGCAGTGATGAGAGCTCCTATAATTCACCCCTCCACTTT. Its translation: CASSDESSYNSPLHF.

The genes are TRBV6-5 and TRBJ2-7; tentatively, D is TRBD2 (6 bases). V was pared by 0 bases and J by 6 bases, with 12 bases between. Germline CDR1 MNHEY, CDR2 SVGAGI. The length of the CDR3 is 14 residues. CDR3 DNA: TGTGCCAGCAGTTACTCGGCTATCGGGAGCGAGCAGTACTTC. It codes for CASSYSAIGSEQYF.

This chain joins TRBV5-6 and TRBJ1-1; D gene ambiguous. From germline, CDR1 is SGHDT and CDR2 YYEEEE. V dropped 2 bases and J dropped 3 bases, with 8 bases sitting between them. The CDR3 length is 13 residues. CDR3 nucleotide sequence: TGTGCCAGCAGCTTAGGCACTGACACTGAAGCTTTCTTT. The encoded protein is CASSLGTDTEAFF.

The sample holds a few counts of this clone. J is TRBJ2-6 and V is TRBV27; the D gene is possibly TRBD2 (6 bases). Germline-derived CDR1 and CDR2 are MNHEY and SMNVEV (reference sequence). V lost 1 base, J lost 4 bases, and 11 bases lay in between. The CDR3 loop spans 16 amino acids. Here the CDR3 DNA reads TGTGCCAGCAGTTTATGGGGGGAGTCCGGGGCCAACGTCCTGACTTTC. This codes for CASSLWGESGANVLTF.

The chain couples TRBV30 to TRBJ1-1, with TRBD1 as a possible D gene (5 bases). The ends were cut back, 5 bases at V and 1 base at J, with 11 bases in the middle. The CDR3 sequence is 13 residues long. Germline V gene sequence: CDR1 GTSNPN, CDR2 SVGIG (reference sequence). The CDR3 DNA reads TGTGCCTGGTGTCAGGGCCCGAACACTGAAGCTTTCTTT. Protein sequence: CAWCQGPNTEAFF.

The V call is TRBV14, the J call TRBJ2-1; D unresolved. This CDR3 contains 15 residues. Trimming cost V 2 bases and J 0 bases, with 8 bases left between them. Germline V gene lookup returns CDR1 SGHDN and CDR2 FVKESK. The CDR3 DNA reads as TGTGCCAGCAGCCAACAGATGAGCTCCTACAATGAGCAGTTCTTC. Its translation is CASSQQMSSYNEQFF.

The V call is TRBV5-1, the J call TRBJ1-1, with D perhaps matching TRBD1 (6 bases). V lost 0 bases and J lost 3, with 12 bases in between. This CDR3 region has 15 residues. In germline, CDR1 is SGHRS, CDR2 YFSETQ. CDR3 DNA sequence: TGCGCCAGCAGCTTGGAGCAGGGGAGCGACACTGAAGCTTTCTTT. Translation gives CASSLEQGSDTEAFF.

J is TRBJ2-7 and V is TRBV21-1. TRBV21-1 is labeled a pseudogene. This CDR3 spans 17 amino acids. The CDR3 DNA reads TGTGCCAGCAGCAAAACCCCCCCCTCTTCGGCCATCTACGAGCAGTACTTC. Protein product: CASSKTPPSSAIYEQYF.

This chain uses TRBV30 with TRBJ1-5; D might be TRBD1 (5 bases). The CDR3 loop spans 12 amino acids. Trimming cost V 1 base and J 7 bases, with 8 bases left between them. Germline CDR1 and CDR2: GTSNPN and SVGIG (reference sequence). CDR3 amino acids: CAWSEGRQPQHF. In DNA, the CDR3 is TGTGCCTGGAGTGAGGGGCGACAGCCCCAGCATTTT.

This sequence joins TRBV7-8 and TRBJ2-5; D uncertain. Trimming shortened V by 4 bases and J by 4 bases, and 10 bases separated the two germline ends. This CDR3 spans 13 amino acids. Germline CDR1 and CDR2: SGHVS and FQNEAQ. DNA for the CDR3: TGTGCCAGCAGCTCGGCCATCGTAGAGACCCAGTACTTC. Protein product: CASSSAIVETQYF.

This clone has just a few counts. The CDR3 region has the DNA TGTGCCAGCAGCCCGGGAGGGGCAGGGAACACAGATACGCAGTATTTT. This translates into CASSPGGAGNTDTQYF. This rearrangement joins TRBV7-8 to TRBJ2-3, with 8 bases matching TRBD2. The germline V gene has CDR1 SGHVS and CDR2 FQNEAQ. Trimming at V came to 5 bases and at J to 2 bases, leaving 9 bases not matched to a gene. CDR3 length equals 16 residues.

This chain links TRBV29-1 with TRBJ2-5, with 8 positions matching TRBD1. Near its end, the DNA agrees better with TRBJ2-7, so the J call may be wrong. The CDR3 runs 13 residues. The V gene's germline CDR1 is SQVTM and CDR2 ANQGSEA. The CDR3 DNA is TGCAGCATCCGGGACAGGAACTCCTACGAGCAGTACTTC. Amino acids: CSIRDRNSYEQYF.

This chain joins TRBV19 and TRBJ1-1, with TRBD1 as a possible D gene (6 bases). The CDR3 runs 12 residues. Trimming left V 3 bases short and J 6 bases short, with 8 bases between. Germline V CDR1 and CDR2: LNHDA, SQIVND (reference sequence). The CDR3 spells CASSMGGSEAFF. CDR3 DNA: TGTGCCAGTAGTATGGGGGGCTCTGAAGCTTTCTTT.

The chain joins TRBV5-4 to TRBJ2-2; 14 nucleotides agree with TRBD2. Germline V gene lookup returns CDR1 SGHNT and CDR2 YYREEE (reference sequence). The CDR3 is 18 amino acids. The ends lost 2 bases at V and 0 bases at J; junction bases unmatched: 3. In nucleotides, the CDR3 is TGTGCCAGCAGCTTAGGACTAGCGGGGGGCGCGAACACCGGGGAGCTGTTTTTT. Protein product: CASSLGLAGGANTGELFF. Supplemented by reference TRBV5-4 and TRBJ2-2, the full variable domain reads ETGVTQSPTHLIKTRGQQVTLRCSSQSGHNTVSWYQQALGQGPQFIFQYYREEENGRGNFPPRFSGLQFPNYSSELNVNALELDDSALYLCASSLGLAGGANTGELFFGEGSRLTVL.

The chain couples TRBV11-2 to TRBJ2-5; D may be TRBD1 (5 bases). V lost 1 base, J lost 5 bases, and 8 bases lay in between. Germline-derived CDR1 and CDR2 are SGHAT and FQNNGV. This CDR3 is 13 amino acids long. CDR3 loop: CASSLVQVETQYF. The CDR3 DNA follows: TGTGCCAGCAGCTTAGTACAGGTGGAGACCCAGTACTTC.